This TCR beta chain was retrieved from a study of beta chain features in type 1 diabetes. Turning to the study itself: Across every sample, around 100,000,000 sorted cells were examined in total.

V lost 5 bases and J lost 0; bases outside the gene matches: 11. Germline lookup yields CDR1 SGHAT and CDR2 FQNNGV. The CDR3 loop spans 17 amino acids. This clone was recorded a few times. Antigen unknown. All of the isolated RNA was reverse transcribed, so expressed TCRB transcripts were sequenced. Clones were sequenced by immunoSEQ multiplex PCR, and TCRdb holds only the in-frame ones, with some missing. The data hold 300,000 to 400,000 clones, with approximately 12% observed a single time. Per donor, one heparinised blood draw averaged roughly 110 mL. Every sorted population was more than 95% pure. Findings and caveats of the study: PCR might show a preference for shorter templates, equally across patients and controls. For Type 1 diabetes patients, all four CD4+ subsets carried TCRB CDR3s that were moderately but significantly shorter.

V is TRBV11-2 and J is TRBJ2-5; 8 bases map to TRBD2. The receptor's source is a woman aged 18-29 years with type 1 diabetes. Specimen: naive CD4+ T cells from blood. The CDR3 DNA is TGTGCCAGCAGCATAGGCTGGGCTAGCGGGTACCAAGAGACCCAGTACTTC. It is translated as CASSIGWASGYQETQYF.